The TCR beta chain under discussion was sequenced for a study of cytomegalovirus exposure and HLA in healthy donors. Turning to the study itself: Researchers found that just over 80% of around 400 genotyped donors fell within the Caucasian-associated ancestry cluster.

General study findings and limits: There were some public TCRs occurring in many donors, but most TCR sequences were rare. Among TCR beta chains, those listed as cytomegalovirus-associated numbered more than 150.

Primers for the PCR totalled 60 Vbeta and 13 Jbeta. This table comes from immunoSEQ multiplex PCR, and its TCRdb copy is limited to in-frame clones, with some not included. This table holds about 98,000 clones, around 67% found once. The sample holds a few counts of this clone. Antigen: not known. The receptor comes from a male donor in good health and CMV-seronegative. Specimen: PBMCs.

CDR3 in DNA: TGTGCCAGCAGCCACGCGGGACTAGCGGGGAGTAGCACAGATACGCAGTATTTT. Translated, it gives CASSHAGLAGSSTDTQYF. V gene TRBV4-2 combines with J gene TRBJ2-3; 13 bases map to TRBD2. V was clipped by 3 bases and J by 0 bases; unmatched bases: 6. This CDR3 is built from 18 residues. CDR1 and CDR2 from the germline V gene are LGHNA and YNFKEQ.